Below, one TCR beta chain is given with its context. Under the authors' procedure: Amplified reference gene primers provided the basis for estimating nucleated cell counts. TCRdb's table, derived via immunoSEQ multiplex PCR, lists solely in-frame clones and lacks some. The V and J calls and the clone size are those of that table, but D and trimming were determined from the DNA. The sample yields about 78,000 clones, almost 90% seen once. The germline CDR1 and CDR2 sequences are SGHVS and FNYEAQ. The CDR3 totals 15 residues. V was clipped by 5 bases and J by 10 bases, with 18 bases between them. The sample is drawn from a study of blood T cell repertoires in COVID-19. Looking at the study overall: Whether acute or convalescent, the COVID-19 samples came from the United States, Italy and Spain. In each case, the material was cDNA or gDNA derived from T cells, B-cell-depleted T cells, or PBMCs.

The source material was peripheral blood. The origin of this receptor is a woman of 80 years or more with active or convalescent COVID-19. The V and J genes are TRBV7-6 and TRBJ1-6; D unclear. The CDR3 region is CASSPREGEGSPLHF. The CDR3 nucleotides read TGTGCCAGCAGCCCTCGGGAGGGTGAAGGATCACCCCTCCACTTT.